Ten or more counts support the clone carrying this T cell receptor beta chain. As yet, its antigen is unknown. CDR3 length: 12 residues. Germline V lookup: CDR1 DFQATT, CDR2 SNEGSKA (reference sequence). Trimming stripped 3 bases from V and 1 base from J, with 4 bases between. This specimen comes from a study of T cells in Graves' hyperthyroidism and ophthalmopathy. There were TCR beta CDR3 regions amplified from RNA transcripts. First-round RT-PCR targeting the TCR CDR3 was performed with the HTBI primer set. One entry per CDR3 protein results from TCRdb running MiXCR on the multiplex PCR reads. Of about 500,000 distinct CDR3 sequences listed, around 16% were seen once; the top ten hold approximately 32%. Findings and limits, study-wide: Ophthalmopathy, which appeared later, was predicted by the model a median about 6 months before onset.

The source is a woman aged 30 to 39 with Graves' ophthalmopathy. Source material: blood. The chain joins TRBV20-1 to TRBJ1-5; D is undetermined. The CDR3 DNA is TGCAGTGCTAGTGACAGCAATCAGCCCCAGCATTTT. It encodes CSASDSNQPQHF.